These 8 T cell receptor beta chains came from one sample sequenced in a study of T cell responses to AZD1222 COVID-19 vaccine (dated by TCRdb to about 2021). Library creation used the immunoSEQ multiplex PCR assay. TCRdb stores this immuneACCESS table with in-frame sequences only. Part of the clones is absent; in the studies checked, under half of the shortfall reflects unresolved V genes, and no reason is known for the rest. Across this sample there are about 110,000 clones, with approximately 84% seen only once. Approximately 7.6% of the sample comes from the top ten. In the paper's terms, the time point label means: baseline before first vaccination. The sample was peripheral blood, taken on day 0 of AZD1222 vaccination. The receptors derive from an adult in good health.

The sample holds a few counts of this clone. This sequence joins TRBV7-2 and TRBJ2-7; D is perhaps TRBD1 or TRBD2 (5 bases each). Trimming pared 5 bases from V and 2 bases from J, leaving 13 bases between. The CDR3 sequence is 14 residues long. CDR1 is SGHTA and CDR2 is FQGNSA in the germline V gene. This chain's CDR3 is CASSPRDGPYEQYF. The DNA for the CDR3 is TGTGCCAGCAGCCCCCGGGACGGCCCCTACGAGCAGTACTTC.

V gene TRBV5-1 combines with J gene TRBJ1-6; 8 nucleotides match TRBD1. CDR1 and CDR2 (germline): SGHRS, YFSETQ. This CDR3 contains 15 residues. V lost 2 bases to trimming and J lost 7 bases; unmatched junction nucleotides: 5. Here the CDR3 DNA reads TGCGCCAGCAGCTTACAACAGGGGGAGAATTCACCCCTCCACTTT. It specifies CASSLQQGENSPLHF.

This clone has a single count. The rearrangement uses TRBV7-8 and TRBJ1-5, with D possibly being TRBD1 (5 bases). Germline lookup yields CDR1 SGHVS and CDR2 FQNEAQ. CDR3 length equals 15 residues. The germline V and J ends were trimmed by 5 bases and 1 base, with 12 bases remaining between them. CDR3 bases: TGTGCCAGCAGCCTTAGCAGGGTCAGCAATCAGCCCCAGCATTTT. Translating gives CASSLSRVSNQPQHF.

The rearrangement links TRBV4-2 to TRBJ2-3; maybe TRBD1 (6 bases). Germline CDR1 is LGHNA and CDR2 is YNFKEQ. The CDR3 has 14 amino acids. V lost 4 bases, J lost 10 bases, and 18 bases lay in between. This CDR3 is CASSREDDRTAQYF. CDR3 bases: TGTGCCAGCAGCCGAGAAGACGACAGGACCGCGCAGTATTTT.

The chain recombines TRBV5-1 with TRBJ1-4, with TRBD1 matching 10 bases. The J segment lost 7 bases and the V segment lost 7 bases, leaving 19 bases of the junction unmatched. Germline loops: CDR1 SGHRS, CDR2 YFSETQ. This CDR3 has 18 residues. In nucleotides, the CDR3 is TGCGCCAGCGGTCTCGGGACAGGGGTCCCCGGGGGACGTGAAAAACTGTTTTTT. It codes for CASGLGTGVPGGREKLFF.

The rearrangement uses TRBV19 and TRBJ2-7; 8 bases agree with TRBD1. CDR1 and CDR2 from the germline V gene are LNHDA and SQIVND (reference sequence). The CDR3 has 15 amino acids. V shed 1 base and J 2 bases; nucleotides not matched to a gene: 4. The CDR3 is CASSIGGQGPYEQYF. The CDR3 DNA reads as TGTGCCAGTAGTATAGGAGGACAGGGACCCTACGAGCAGTACTTC.

The chain uses TRBV11-3 and TRBJ2-1, with 9 bases identical to TRBD2. The J segment lost 10 bases and the V segment lost 4 bases, leaving 8 bases of the junction unmatched. The germline V gene has CDR1 SGHNT and CDR2 YENEEA. CDR3 length: 14 residues. DNA for the CDR3: TGTGCCAGCAGCTCTGGGACTAGCCGTTGGGAGCAGTTCTTC. Its translation: CASSSGTSRWEQFF.

The CDR3 protein is CASSFPGQGAFGANVLTF. CDR3 sequence (DNA): TGTGCCAGCAGCTTTCCGGGACAGGGGGCGTTTGGGGCCAACGTCCTGACTTTC. This chain connects TRBV3-1 (or the pseudogene TRBV3-2) to TRBJ2-6, with TRBD1 matching 12 bases. Germline values: CDR1 LGHDT, CDR2 YNNKEL (reference sequence). Trimming removed 5 bases from V and 3 bases from J; junction bases left unmatched: 8. This CDR3 has 18 residues.